Given below is one T cell receptor (beta chain) in context. MiXCR was run by TCRdb on the 5' RACE reads, yielding one entry per CDR3 protein. The profile shows about 470,000 distinct CDR3 sequences, approximately 23% of them singletons. The sample originates from a study of T-cell memory formation after mild COVID-19. CDR3 length: 19 amino acids. Germline V gene lookup returns CDR1 SEHNR and CDR2 FQNEAQ (reference sequence). V was shortened by 2 bases and J by 0 bases, with 17 bases between the two germline ends. The sample comprised PBMCs or a T cell subset sorted from them (not recorded which). This sequence joins TRBV7-9 and TRBJ2-6; D remains unclear. This TCR was recovered from an adult woman who had mild COVID-19 (a few samples of this study predate the infection). Cell type and time point are not known. In DNA, the CDR3 is TGTGCCAGCAGCTTATATGGCGCAAGGCAACCCTCTGGGGCCAACGTCCTGACTTTC. This translates into CASSLYGARQPSGANVLTF.